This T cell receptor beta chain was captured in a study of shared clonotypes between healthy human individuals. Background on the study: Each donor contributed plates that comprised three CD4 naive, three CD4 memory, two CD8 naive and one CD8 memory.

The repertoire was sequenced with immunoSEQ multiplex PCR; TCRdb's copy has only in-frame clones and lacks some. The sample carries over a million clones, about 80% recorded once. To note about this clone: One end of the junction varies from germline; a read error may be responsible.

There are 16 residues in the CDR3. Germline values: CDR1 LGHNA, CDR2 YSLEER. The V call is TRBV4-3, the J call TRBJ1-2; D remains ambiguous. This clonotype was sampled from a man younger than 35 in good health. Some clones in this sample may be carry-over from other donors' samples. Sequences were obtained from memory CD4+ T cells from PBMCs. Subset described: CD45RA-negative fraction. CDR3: CASSQDWSIGRRGCTF. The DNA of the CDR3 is TGCGCCAGCAGCCAAGATTGGTCCATTGGGAGGAGAGGCTGCACCTTC.